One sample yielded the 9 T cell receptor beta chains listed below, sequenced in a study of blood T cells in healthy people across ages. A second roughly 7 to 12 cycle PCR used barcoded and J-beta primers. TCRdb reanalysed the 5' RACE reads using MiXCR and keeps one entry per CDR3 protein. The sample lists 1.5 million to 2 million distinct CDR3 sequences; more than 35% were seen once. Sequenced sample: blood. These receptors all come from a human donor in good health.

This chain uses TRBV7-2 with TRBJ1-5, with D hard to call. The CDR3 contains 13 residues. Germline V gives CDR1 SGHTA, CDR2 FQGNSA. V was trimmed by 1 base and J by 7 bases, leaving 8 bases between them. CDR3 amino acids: CASSLVAVQPQHF. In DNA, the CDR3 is TGTGCCAGCAGCTTAGTAGCAGTCCAGCCCCAGCATTTT.

Here the CDR3 reads CASTGAGGGELFF. The CDR3 region has the DNA TGTGCCAGCACCGGCGCGGGGGGCGGGGAGCTGTTTTTT. The J gene is TRBJ2-2, the V gene TRBV7-9; 8 bases line up with TRBD2. The CDR3 is 13 amino acids. Trimming removed 7 bases from V and 7 bases from J; junction bases left unmatched: 5. From germline, CDR1 is SEHNR and CDR2 FQNEAQ (reference sequence).

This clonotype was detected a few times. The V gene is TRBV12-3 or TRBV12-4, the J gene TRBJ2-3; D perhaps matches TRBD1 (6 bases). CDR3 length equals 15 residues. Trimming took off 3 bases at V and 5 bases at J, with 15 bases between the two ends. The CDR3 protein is CASSLIGTSKDTQYF. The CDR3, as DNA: TGTGCCAGCAGTTTGATCGGGACATCAAAAGATACGCAGTATTTT.

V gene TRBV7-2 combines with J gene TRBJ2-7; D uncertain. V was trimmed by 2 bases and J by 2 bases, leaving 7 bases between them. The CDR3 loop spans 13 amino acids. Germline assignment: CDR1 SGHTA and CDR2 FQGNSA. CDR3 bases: TGTGCCAGCAGCTTAATGCCGACCTACGAGCAGTACTTC. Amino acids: CASSLMPTYEQYF.

The CDR3 DNA is TGTGCCAGCAGTCCCCTACAGGGGAGGGAACCCACCGGGGAGCTGTTTTTT. As protein: CASSPLQGREPTGELFF. The genes are TRBV12-3 or TRBV12-4 and TRBJ2-2; tentatively, D is TRBD1 or TRBD2 (7 bases each). The CDR3 has 17 amino acids. V was cut by 5 bases and J by 4 bases, with 20 bases left in between.

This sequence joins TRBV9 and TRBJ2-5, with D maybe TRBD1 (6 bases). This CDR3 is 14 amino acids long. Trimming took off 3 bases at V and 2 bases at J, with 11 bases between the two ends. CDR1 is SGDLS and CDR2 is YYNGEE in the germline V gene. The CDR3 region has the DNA TGTGCCAGCAGCGCCGACAGGCCTCAAGAGACCCAGTACTTC. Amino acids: CASSADRPQETQYF.

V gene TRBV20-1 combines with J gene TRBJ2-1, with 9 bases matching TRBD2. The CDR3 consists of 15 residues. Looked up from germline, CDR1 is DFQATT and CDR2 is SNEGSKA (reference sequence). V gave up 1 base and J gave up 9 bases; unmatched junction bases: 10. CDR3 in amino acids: CSARGRRGGLGEQFF. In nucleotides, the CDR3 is TGCAGTGCTAGAGGCAGGCGGGGGGGCCTGGGTGAGCAGTTCTTC.

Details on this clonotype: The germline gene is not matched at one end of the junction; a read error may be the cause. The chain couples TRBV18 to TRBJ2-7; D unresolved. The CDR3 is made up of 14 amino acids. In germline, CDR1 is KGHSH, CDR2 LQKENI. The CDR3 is CASSPRAHSYEQHF. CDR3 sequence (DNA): TGTGCCAGCTCACCAAGGGCCCACTCCTACGAGCAGCACTTC.

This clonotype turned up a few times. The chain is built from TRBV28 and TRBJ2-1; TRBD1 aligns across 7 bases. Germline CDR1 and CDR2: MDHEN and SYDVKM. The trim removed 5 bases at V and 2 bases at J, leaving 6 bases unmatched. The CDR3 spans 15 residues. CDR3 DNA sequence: TGTGCCAGCAGTGCCGACAGGGTAACCTACAATGAGCAGTTCTTC. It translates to CASSADRVTYNEQFF. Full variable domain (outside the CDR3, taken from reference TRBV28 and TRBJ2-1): DVKVTQSSRYLVKRTGEKVFLECVQDMDHENMFWYRQDPGLGLRLIYFSYDVKMKEKGDIPEGYSVSREKKERFSLILESASTNQTSMYLCASSADRVTYNEQFFGPGTRLTVL.